These T cell receptor beta chains were read from a single sample in a study of shared T cell receptors in the human thymus. Libraries were prepared by immunoSEQ multiplex PCR; TCRdb keeps only in-frame clonotypes and omits some of them. Of hundreds of thousands of clones in the sample, more than 75% were seen once. This same sample was also taken into another study, of human thymus T cells.

The specimen was thymocytes. The receptors shown here come from a boy under two years old with a congenital heart defect. CDR3s include the opening cysteine and the closing phenylalanine or tryptophan. Fields, in order: V gene, J gene, clone size, D gene, CDR3 protein, CDR3 DNA. A D gene is named only where the DNA matches it firmly. Clone size is shown for a subset of rows, as once, few, many or a class of expanded clone.

TRBV12-5	TRBJ2-3	-	TRBD2	CASGLEGLAEPLDTQYF	TGTGCTAGTGGTTTGGAAGGACTAGCGGAACCTTTGGATACGCAGTATTTT
TRBV7-7	TRBJ2-5	-	TRBD2	CASSLQGGRAQETQYF	TGTGCTAGCAGCTTGCAGGGAGGGAGGGCCCAAGAGACCCAGTACTTC
TRBV14	TRBJ2-5	-	-	CASSQDRKGIQETQYF	TGTGCCAGCAGCCAAGATCGAAAGGGGATCCAAGAGACCCAGTACTTC
TRBV14	TRBJ2-1	-	TRBD1	CASSQGQYNEQFF	TGTGCCAGCAGCCAGGGACAGTACAATGAGCAGTTCTTC
TRBV28	TRBJ1-5	-	-	CASGSRLLGGPQHF	TGTGCCAGCGGGTCCCGACTACTGGGGGGGCCCCAGCATTTT
TRBV19	TRBJ2-5	-	TRBD1	CASSINRDRGRQETQYF	TGTGCCAGTAGTATAAACCGGGACAGGGGGCGGCAAGAGACCCAGTACTTC
TRBV29-1	TRBJ2-1	-	TRBD2	CSVEPTTSGSFNEQFF	TGCAGCGTTGAGCCTACGACTAGCGGGAGTTTCAATGAGCAGTTCTTC
TRBV30	TRBJ2-5	-	-	CAWRSGETQYF	TGTGCCTGGAGGTCAGGCGAGACCCAGTACTTC
TRBV2	TRBJ1-5	-	-	CASSSDRTRNQPQHF	TGTGCCAGCAGTTCCGACAGGACCCGCAATCAGCCCCAGCATTTT
TRBV27	TRBJ2-7	-	TRBD2	CASSAGTSGRPTYEQYF	TGTGCCAGCAGTGCTGGGACTAGCGGGAGACCAACCTACGAGCAGTACTTC
TRBV4-3	TRBJ2-3	few	TRBD2	CASSQEKASGSAGTDTQYF	TGCGCCAGCAGCCAAGAGAAGGCTAGCGGGAGCGCTGGGACAGATACGCAGTATTTT
TRBV15	TRBJ2-7	-	TRBD2	CATSREWAGAGYEQYF	TGTGCCACCAGCAGAGAATGGGCGGGAGCGGGATACGAGCAGTACTTC
TRBV28	TRBJ1-4	-	-	CAWGPGHPNEKLFF	TGTGCCTGGGGCCCGGGACACCCTAATGAAAAACTGTTTTTT
TRBV30	TRBJ1-1	-	-	CAWRSPGKGTEAFF	TGTGCCTGGAGGAGTCCAGGGAAAGGCACTGAAGCTTTCTTT
TRBV7-3	TRBJ1-2	-	TRBD1	CASSPGQETNYGYTF	TGTGCCAGCAGCCCGGGACAGGAGACTAACTATGGCTACACCTTC
TRBV28	TRBJ2-7	-	-	CASSLTPTGPLKFCYEQYF	TGTGCCAGCAGTCTGACTCCAACCGGCCCCCTTAAGTTCTGCTACGAGCAGTACTTC
TRBV7-9	TRBJ2-7	-	-	CASSLAPGGRTYEQYF	TGTGCCAGCAGCTTAGCCCCCGGAGGCCGAACCTACGAGCAGTACTTC